This T cell receptor (beta chain) was sequenced during a study of T cells in Graves' hyperthyroidism and ophthalmopathy. V was trimmed by 2 bases and J by 5 bases, leaving 7 bases between them. This CDR3 is 13 amino acids long. Germline lookup yields CDR1 SEHNR and CDR2 FQNEAQ (reference sequence). This clonotype came up many times. Researchers amplified the TCR beta CDR3 regions from RNA transcripts. TCR CDR3 regions were first amplified by RT-PCR with HTBI primers. TCRdb called the multiplex PCR reads again in MiXCR, with one record for every CDR3 protein. The sample consists of about 290,000 distinct CDR3 sequences, approximately 14% of them appearing once.

This sequence joins TRBV7-9 and TRBJ2-1; D not certain. Material for sequencing was blood. The TCR was taken from a woman aged 40 to 49 with Graves' hyperthyroidism. CDR3 loop: CASSLLPDNEQFF. The CDR3 region has the DNA TGTGCCAGCAGCTTACTCCCCGACAATGAGCAGTTCTTC.